The clone carrying this T cell receptor beta chain was picked up many times. The authors obtained over 200 million TCR-beta sequences from 15-18 subjects per sequencing run. In TCRdb, the 5' RACE reads were re-called with MiXCR into one record per CDR3 protein. The table has about 74,000 distinct CDR3 sequences, approximately 5.2% seen once. This sample was taken from a study of neurological immune-mediated disorders. The V gene's germline CDR1 is MNHEY and CDR2 SMNVEV (reference sequence). With V trimmed by 6 bases and J by 0 bases, 8 bases remained unmatched. The CDR3 runs to 15 residues. Sequencing was performed on PBMCs. This chain uses TRBV27 with TRBJ2-7; 7 positions agree with TRBD1. This receptor was taken from a man between 18 and 35 years old with multiple sclerosis. The CDR3 protein is CASSQGVRYSYEQYF. DNA of the CDR3: TGTGCCAGCAGCCAGGGGGTACGCTACTCCTACGAGCAGTACTTC.